This T cell receptor (beta chain) was retrieved from a study of T cells in Graves' hyperthyroidism and ophthalmopathy. Germline values: CDR1 LNHNV, CDR2 YYDKDF (reference sequence). Trimming pared 0 bases from V and 5 bases from J, leaving 11 bases between. The CDR3 loop spans 15 amino acids. The investigators amplified TCR beta CDR3 regions from RNA transcripts. The HTBI primer set served for first-round RT-PCR of the TCR CDR3. TCRdb called the multiplex PCR reads again in MiXCR, with one record for every CDR3 protein. Among about 460,000 distinct CDR3 sequences listed, 20% to 25% were seen once. The receptor was isolated from a woman in her sixties or seventies with Graves' ophthalmopathy. Input material: blood. The chain is built from TRBV15 and TRBJ1-5; D is uncertain. CDR3 protein: CATSRDMAADQPQHF. The CDR3 nucleotides read TGTGCCACCAGCAGAGATATGGCAGCAGATCAGCCCCAGCATTTT. The variable domain in full, completed from reference TRBV15 and TRBJ1-5, reads DAMVIQNPRYQVTQFGKPVTLSCSQTLNHNVMYWYQQKSSQAPKLLFHYYDKDFNNEADTPDNFQSRRPNTSFCFLDIRSPGLGDTAMYLCATSRDMAADQPQHFGDGTRLSIL.